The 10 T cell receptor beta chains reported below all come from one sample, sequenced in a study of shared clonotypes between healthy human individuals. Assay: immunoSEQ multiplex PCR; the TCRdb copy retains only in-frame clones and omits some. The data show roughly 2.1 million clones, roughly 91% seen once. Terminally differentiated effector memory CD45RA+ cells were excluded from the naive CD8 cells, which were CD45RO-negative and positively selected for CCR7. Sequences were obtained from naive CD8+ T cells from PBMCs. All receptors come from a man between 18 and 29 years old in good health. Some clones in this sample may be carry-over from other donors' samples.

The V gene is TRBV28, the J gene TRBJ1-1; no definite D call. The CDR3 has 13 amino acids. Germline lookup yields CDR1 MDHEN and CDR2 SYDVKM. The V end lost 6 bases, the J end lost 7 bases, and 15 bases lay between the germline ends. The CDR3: CASRPDGRGEAFF. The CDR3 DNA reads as TGTGCCAGCAGGCCCGACGGACGTGGTGAAGCTTTCTTT.

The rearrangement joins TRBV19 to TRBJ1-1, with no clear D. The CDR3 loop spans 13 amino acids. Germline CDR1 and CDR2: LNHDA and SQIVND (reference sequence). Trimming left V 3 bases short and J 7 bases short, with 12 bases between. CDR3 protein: CASSMWDFNEAFF. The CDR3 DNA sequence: TGTGCCAGTAGTATGTGGGATTTCAATGAAGCTTTCTTT.

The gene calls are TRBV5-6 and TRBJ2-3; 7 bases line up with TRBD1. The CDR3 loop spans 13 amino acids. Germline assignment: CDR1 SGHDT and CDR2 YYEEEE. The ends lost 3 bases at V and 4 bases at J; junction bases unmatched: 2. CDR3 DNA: TGTGCCAGCAGCTCTACAGGGGCAGATACGCAGTATTTT. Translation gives CASSSTGADTQYF.

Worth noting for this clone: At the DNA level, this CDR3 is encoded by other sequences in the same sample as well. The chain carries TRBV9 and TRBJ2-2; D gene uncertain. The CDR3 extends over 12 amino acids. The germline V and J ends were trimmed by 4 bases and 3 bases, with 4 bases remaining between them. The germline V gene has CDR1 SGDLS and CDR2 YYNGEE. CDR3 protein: CASSPHTGELFF. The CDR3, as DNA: TGTGCCAGCAGCCCGCACACCGGGGAGCTGTTTTTT.

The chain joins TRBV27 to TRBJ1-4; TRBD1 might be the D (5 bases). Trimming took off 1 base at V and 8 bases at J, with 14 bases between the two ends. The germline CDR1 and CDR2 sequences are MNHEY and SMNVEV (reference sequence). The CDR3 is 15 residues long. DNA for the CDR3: TGTGCCAGCAGTTTATATGGCTACCGGGGGGAAAAACTGTTTTTT. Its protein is CASSLYGYRGEKLFF.

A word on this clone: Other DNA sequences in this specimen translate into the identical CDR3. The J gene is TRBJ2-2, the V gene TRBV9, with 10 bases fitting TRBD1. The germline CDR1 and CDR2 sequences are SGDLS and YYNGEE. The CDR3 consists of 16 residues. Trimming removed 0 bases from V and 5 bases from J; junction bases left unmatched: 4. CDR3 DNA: TGTGCCAGCAGCGTAGCTAGGACAGGGGGTACCGGGGAGCTGTTTTTT. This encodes CASSVARTGGTGELFF.

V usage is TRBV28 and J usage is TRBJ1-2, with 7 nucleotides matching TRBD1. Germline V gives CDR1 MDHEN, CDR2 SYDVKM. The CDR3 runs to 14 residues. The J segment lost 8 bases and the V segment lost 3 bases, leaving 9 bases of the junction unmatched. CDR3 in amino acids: CASSLTGMVGGYTF. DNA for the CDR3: TGTGCCAGCAGTTTGACAGGGATGGTCGGGGGCTACACCTTC.

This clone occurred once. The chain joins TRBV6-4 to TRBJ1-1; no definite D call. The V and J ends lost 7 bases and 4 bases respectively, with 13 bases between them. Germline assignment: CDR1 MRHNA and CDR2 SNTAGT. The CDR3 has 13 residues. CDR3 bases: TGTGCCAGCACCCGAAAAGATGGCACTGAAGCTTTCTTT. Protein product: CASTRKDGTEAFF.

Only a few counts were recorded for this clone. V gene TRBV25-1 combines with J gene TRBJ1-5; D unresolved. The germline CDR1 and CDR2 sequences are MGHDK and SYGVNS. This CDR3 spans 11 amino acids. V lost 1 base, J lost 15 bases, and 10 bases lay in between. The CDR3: CASSESQRWHF. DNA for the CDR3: TGTGCCAGCAGTGAATCACAGCGATGGCATTTT.

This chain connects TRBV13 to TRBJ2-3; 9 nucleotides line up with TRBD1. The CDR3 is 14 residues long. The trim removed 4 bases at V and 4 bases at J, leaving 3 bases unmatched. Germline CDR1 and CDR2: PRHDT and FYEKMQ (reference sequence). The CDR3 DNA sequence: TGTGCCAGCAGCTCGGGACAGGGTCCAGATACGCAGTATTTT. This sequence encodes CASSSGQGPDTQYF.